This TCR beta chain stems from a study of blood T cells in healthy people across ages. Overall study context: Per two T cells, about one barcoded beta molecule was captured through template switching. Study conclusions and caveats: The unsorted PBMCs prevented any conclusive comparison of naive versus antigen-experienced cells.

Combining a sample-barcoded 5' primer with a J-beta primer mix, a second PCR ran for roughly 7 to 11 cycles. Every molecule of cDNA carried a tag from a template-switch adaptor with 12 random nucleotides. TCRdb used MiXCR to reprocess the 5' RACE reads, holding one entry per CDR3 protein. The table lists about 680,000 distinct CDR3 sequences, about half of them singletons. Extracted total RNA amounted to at least 6 micrograms for each sample. The CDR3 loop spans 14 amino acids. Trimming cost V 1 base and J 7 bases, with 12 bases left between them. Germline CDR1 SGHRS, CDR2 YFSETQ. With regard to this clonotype: Its antigen is unidentified.

V and J are TRBV5-1 and TRBJ1-5; D is perhaps TRBD1 (6 bases). The receptor was isolated from a woman aged 60-75 years in good health. Sequenced: blood. The CDR3 reads CASSLSGGPQPQHF. The CDR3 DNA sequence: TGCGCCAGCAGCTTGTCGGGGGGCCCCCAGCCCCAGCATTTT.